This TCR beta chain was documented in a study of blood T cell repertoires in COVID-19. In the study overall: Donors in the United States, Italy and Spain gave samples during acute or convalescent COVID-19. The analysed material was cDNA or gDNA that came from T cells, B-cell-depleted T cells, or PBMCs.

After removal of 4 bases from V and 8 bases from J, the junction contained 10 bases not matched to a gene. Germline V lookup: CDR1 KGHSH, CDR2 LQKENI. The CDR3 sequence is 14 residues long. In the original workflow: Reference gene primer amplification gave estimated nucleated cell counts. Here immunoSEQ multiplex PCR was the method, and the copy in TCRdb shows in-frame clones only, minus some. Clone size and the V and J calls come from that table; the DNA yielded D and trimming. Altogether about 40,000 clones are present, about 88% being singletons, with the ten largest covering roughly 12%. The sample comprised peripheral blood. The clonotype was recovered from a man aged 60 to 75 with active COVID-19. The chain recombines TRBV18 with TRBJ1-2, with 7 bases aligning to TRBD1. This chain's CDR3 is CASSLGEGARGYTF. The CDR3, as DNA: TGTGCCAGCTCACTAGGTGAGGGGGCGCGCGGCTACACCTTC.